These T cell receptor beta chains were read from a single sample in a study of T-cell reconstitution after alpha-beta-depleted transplantation in children. TCRdb used MiXCR to reprocess the PCR reads, holding one entry per CDR3 protein. This table holds 250,000 to 350,000 distinct CDR3 sequences, over 8% found once. Sequencing was performed on PBMCs from the stem cell graft donor, taken from the stem cell graft. The receptors were sampled from a human donor who donated a stem cell graft to a child with SCID. The CDR3 runs from the conserved cysteine through the conserved F or W. Each record gives: V gene, D gene, J gene, clone size, CDR3 protein, CDR3 DNA. The D gene is left open where the match is weak. Not all rows give a size; the values are once, few, many and, for expanded clones, a class.

TRBV15,TRBD1,TRBJ2-2,many,CATSRSTGLDTGELFF,TGTGCCACCAGCAGGTCGACAGGGCTGGACACCGGGGAGCTGTTTTTT
TRBV5-1,TRBD1,TRBJ1-1,few,CASSRDSVNTEAFF,TGCGCCAGCAGCCGGGACAGCGTGAACACTGAAGCTTTCTTT
TRBV6-5,-,TRBJ2-2,few,CASSYPPALLGRGELFF,TGTGCCAGCAGTTACCCCCCAGCCCTTTTGGGCCGCGGGGAGCTGTTTTTT
TRBV5-1,-,TRBJ2-1,many,CASSHVPYGEQFF,TGCGCCAGCAGCCACGTCCCTTATGGTGAGCAGTTCTTC
TRBV7-9,-,TRBJ2-1,few,CASSLGTYNEQFF,TGTGCCAGCAGCTTGGGGACCTACAATGAGCAGTTCTTC
TRBV5-7,TRBD2,TRBJ2-1,few,CASSFAAGGLDDEQFF,TGTGCCAGCAGCTTTGCAGCGGGGGGGCTTGACGATGAGCAGTTCTTC
TRBV2,TRBD2,TRBJ2-1,-,CASRSGTSGGGYYNEQFF,TGTGCCAGCAGATCCGGGACTAGCGGGGGGGGTTATTACAATGAGCAGTTCTTC
TRBV5-1,TRBD1,TRBJ2-3,few,CASSSGTGGISDTQYF,TGCGCCAGCAGCTCCGGGACAGGGGGGATTTCAGATACGCAGTATTTT
TRBV29-1,-,TRBJ2-2,few,CSVSRGTGELFF,TGCAGCGTTTCTAGGGGTACCGGGGAGCTGTTTTTT
TRBV20-1,TRBD1,TRBJ2-5,few,CSAVSLQGDQETQYF,TGCAGTGCCGTTTCTTTACAGGGGGACCAAGAGACCCAGTACTTC
TRBV10-3,TRBD2,TRBJ2-7,many,CAISEFNSGGHTYEQYF,TGTGCCATCAGTGAGTTTAATAGCGGGGGACACACCTACGAGCAGTACTTC
TRBV5-1,-,TRBJ1-5,-,CASSLDGVDQPQHF,TGCGCCAGCAGCTTGGATGGGGTAGATCAGCCCCAGCATTTT
TRBV10-3,-,TRBJ2-2,few,CAIRDSPTGELFF,TGTGCCATCAGGGACAGTCCTACCGGGGAGCTGTTTTTT
TRBV11-2,-,TRBJ2-7,-,CASSLSQSYEQYF,TGTGCCAGCAGCTTATCTCAGTCCTACGAGCAGTACTTC
TRBV20-1,-,TRBJ2-1,many,CSARDESLEQFF,TGCAGTGCTAGAGATGAAAGTCTGGAGCAGTTCTTC